This T cell receptor beta chain stems from a study of blood T cell repertoires in COVID-19. Study at large: T cells, B-cell-depleted T cells, or PBMCs provided the cDNA or gDNA that served as material.

This study enrolled people aged roughly 18 to 89 from roughly 24 US geographic areas. Germline CDR1 MGHRA, CDR2 YSYEKL. The CDR3 runs to 16 residues. V shed 1 base and J 0 bases; nucleotides not matched to a gene: 3. This table comes from immunoSEQ multiplex PCR, and its TCRdb copy is limited to in-frame clones, with some not included. The table has hundreds of thousands of clones, under 90% seen once. What was sequenced was PBMCs or T cells enriched from blood (not recorded which). This TCR was recovered from a man between 18 and 35 years old who had recovered from COVID-19. The chain uses TRBV4-1 and TRBJ1-3; TRBD1 matches at 7 bases. The CDR3 region has the DNA TGCGCCAGCAGCCAAGGGACAGGCGGCTCTGGAAACACCATATATTTT. Translated: CASSQGTGGSGNTIYF.